This T cell receptor beta chain was obtained from a study of a mutant IDH1 vaccine in newly diagnosed glioma. Study details: Once 4-6 weeks had passed after radiotherapy alone, vaccination started, or it started with temozolomide cycles.

Study conclusions and caveats: Shifts in the top peripheral T cell clonotypes seemed unrelated to pseudoprogression.

Per the germline V gene, CDR1 is SEHNR and CDR2 is FQNEAQ (reference sequence). V lost 1 base, J lost 6 bases, and 7 bases lay in between. CDR3 length: 13 residues. Stated time point: week 35, safety follow-up. With topical imiquimod, each dose of the vaccine consisted of 300 ug of mutant IDH1 20-mer peptide. In weeks 1, 3, 5, 7, 11, 15, 19 and 23, patients were vaccinated. Libraries were prepared by immunoSEQ multiplex PCR; TCRdb keeps only in-frame clonotypes and omits some of them. Of roughly 51,000 clones in the sample, more than 60% were seen once. As for this clone: The antigen is not known.

The sample in question was PBMCs, obtained from a glioma patient whose treatment included an IDH1 peptide vaccine. The sequence was collected from a middle-aged man with glioma. This rearrangement joins TRBV7-9 to TRBJ1-5; TRBD1 might be the D (6 bases). CDR3 sequence: CASSLEDSQPQHF. CDR3 DNA sequence: TGTGCCAGCAGCTTAGAGGACAGTCAGCCCCAGCATTTT.